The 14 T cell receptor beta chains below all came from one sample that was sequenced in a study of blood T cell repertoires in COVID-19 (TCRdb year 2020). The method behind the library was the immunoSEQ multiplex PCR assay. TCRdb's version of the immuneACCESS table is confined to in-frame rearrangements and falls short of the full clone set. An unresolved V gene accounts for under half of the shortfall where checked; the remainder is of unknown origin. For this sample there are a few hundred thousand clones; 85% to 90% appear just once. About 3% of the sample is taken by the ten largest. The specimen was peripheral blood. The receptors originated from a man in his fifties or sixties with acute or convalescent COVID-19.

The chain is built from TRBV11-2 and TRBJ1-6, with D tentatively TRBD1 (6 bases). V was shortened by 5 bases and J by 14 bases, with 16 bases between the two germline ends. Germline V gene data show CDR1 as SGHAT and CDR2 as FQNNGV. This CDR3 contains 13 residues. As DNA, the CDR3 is TGTGCCAGCAGCGTGGGGACAACTCCGTCCCTCCACTTT. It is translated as CASSVGTTPSLHF.

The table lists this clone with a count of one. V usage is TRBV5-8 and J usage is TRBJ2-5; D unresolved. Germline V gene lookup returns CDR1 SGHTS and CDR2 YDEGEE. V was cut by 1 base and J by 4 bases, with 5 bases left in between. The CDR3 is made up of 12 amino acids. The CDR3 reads CASSLPGETQYF. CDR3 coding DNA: TGTGCCAGCAGCTTGCCCGGAGAGACCCAGTACTTC.

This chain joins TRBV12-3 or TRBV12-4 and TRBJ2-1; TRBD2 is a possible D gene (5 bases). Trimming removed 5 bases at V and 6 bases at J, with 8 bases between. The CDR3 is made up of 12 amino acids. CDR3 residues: CASSPLGNEQFF. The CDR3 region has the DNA TGTGCCAGCAGTCCACTAGGCAATGAGCAGTTCTTC.

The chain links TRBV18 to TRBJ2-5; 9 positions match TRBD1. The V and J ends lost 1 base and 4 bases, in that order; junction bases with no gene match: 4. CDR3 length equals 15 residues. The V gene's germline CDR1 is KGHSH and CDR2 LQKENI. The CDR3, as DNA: TGTGCCAGCTCACCACTTAAACAGGGGGCAGAGACCCAGTACTTC. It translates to CASSPLKQGAETQYF.

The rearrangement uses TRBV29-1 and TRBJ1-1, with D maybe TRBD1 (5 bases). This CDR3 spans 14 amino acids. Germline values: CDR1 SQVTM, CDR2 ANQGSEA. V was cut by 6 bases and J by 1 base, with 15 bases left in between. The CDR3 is CSVAPTVPNTEAFF. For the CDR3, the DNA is TGCAGCGTCGCCCCGACAGTGCCGAACACTGAAGCTTTCTTT.

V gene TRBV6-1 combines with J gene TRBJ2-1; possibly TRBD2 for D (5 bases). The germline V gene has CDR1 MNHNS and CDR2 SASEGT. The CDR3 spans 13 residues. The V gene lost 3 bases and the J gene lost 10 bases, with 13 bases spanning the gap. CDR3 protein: CASSEGRSGEQFF. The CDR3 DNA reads TGTGCCAGCAGTGAGGGCCGGAGCGGAGAGCAGTTCTTC.

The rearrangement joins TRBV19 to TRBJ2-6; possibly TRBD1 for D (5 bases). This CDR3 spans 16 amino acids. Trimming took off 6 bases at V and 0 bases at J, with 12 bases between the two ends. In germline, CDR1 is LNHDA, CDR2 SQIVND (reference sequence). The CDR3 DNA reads TGTGCCAGTAGCCCGAGGCAGGGCTCTGGGGCCAACGTCCTGACTTTC. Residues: CASSPRQGSGANVLTF.

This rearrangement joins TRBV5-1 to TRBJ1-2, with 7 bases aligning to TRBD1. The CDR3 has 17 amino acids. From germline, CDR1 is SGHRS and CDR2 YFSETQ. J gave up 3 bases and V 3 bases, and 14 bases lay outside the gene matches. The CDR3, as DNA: TGCGCCAGCAGCTATCAAGGGGGCCGAACGACGCACTATGGCTACACCTTC. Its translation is CASSYQGGRTTHYGYTF.

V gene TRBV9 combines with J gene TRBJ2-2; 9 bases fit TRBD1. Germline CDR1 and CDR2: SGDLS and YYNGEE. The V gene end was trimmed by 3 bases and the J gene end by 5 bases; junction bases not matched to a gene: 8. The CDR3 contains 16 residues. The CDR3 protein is CASSATGTGRTGELFF. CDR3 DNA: TGTGCCAGCAGCGCGACGGGGACAGGGCGAACCGGGGAGCTGTTTTTT. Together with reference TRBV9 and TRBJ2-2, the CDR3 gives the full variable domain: DSGVTQTPKHLITATGQRVTLRCSPRSGDLSVYWYQQSLDQGLQFLIQYYNGEERAKGNILERFSAQQFPDLHSELNLSSLELGDSALYFCASSATGTGRTGELFFGEGSRLTVL.

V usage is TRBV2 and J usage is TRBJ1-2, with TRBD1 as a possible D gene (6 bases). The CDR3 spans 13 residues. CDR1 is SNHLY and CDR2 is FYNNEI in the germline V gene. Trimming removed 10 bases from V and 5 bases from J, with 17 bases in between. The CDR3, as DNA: TGTGCCATCCCCCCCCAGGGGAATTATGGCTACACCTTC. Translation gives CAIPPQGNYGYTF.

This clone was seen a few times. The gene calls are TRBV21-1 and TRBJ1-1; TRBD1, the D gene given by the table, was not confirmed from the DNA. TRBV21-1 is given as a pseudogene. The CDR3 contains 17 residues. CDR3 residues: CASSSRTGIGPDTEAFF. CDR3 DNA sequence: TGTGCCAGCAGCTCTCGGACAGGGATTGGTCCGGACACTGAAGCTTTCTTT.

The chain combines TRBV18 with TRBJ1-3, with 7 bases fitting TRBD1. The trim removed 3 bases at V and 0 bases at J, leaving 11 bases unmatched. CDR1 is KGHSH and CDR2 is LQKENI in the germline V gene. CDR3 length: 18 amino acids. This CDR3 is CASSPTVGQAHSGNTIYF. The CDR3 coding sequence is TGTGCCAGCTCACCTACGGTCGGACAGGCTCACTCTGGAAACACCATATATTTT.

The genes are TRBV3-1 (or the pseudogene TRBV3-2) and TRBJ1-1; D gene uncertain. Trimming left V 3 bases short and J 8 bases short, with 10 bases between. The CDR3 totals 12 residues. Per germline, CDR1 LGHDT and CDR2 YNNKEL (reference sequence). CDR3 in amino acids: CASSQWTFEAFF. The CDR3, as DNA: TGTGCCAGCAGCCAGTGGACTTTCGAAGCTTTCTTT.

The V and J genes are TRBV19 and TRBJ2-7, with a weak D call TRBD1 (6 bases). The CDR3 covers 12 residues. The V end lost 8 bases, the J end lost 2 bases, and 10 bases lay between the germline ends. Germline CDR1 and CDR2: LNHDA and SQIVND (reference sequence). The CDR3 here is CASSQGTYEQYF. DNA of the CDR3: TGTGCCAGTTCTCAGGGGACCTACGAGCAGTACTTC.